This T cell receptor beta chain was retrieved from a study of OX40 agonist ivuxolimab in advanced cancers. Study background: Earlier anti-PD-1, anti-PD-L1 or anti-CTLA-4 therapy was permitted; 35% to 50% had received some.

Germline loops: CDR1 LNHDA, CDR2 SQIVND (reference sequence). This CDR3 comprises 15 residues. Trimming left V 7 bases short and J 4 bases short, with 17 bases between. Generated by immunoSEQ multiplex PCR, the TCRdb table keeps only in-frame clones and is missing some. The sample yields 23,000 or so clones, about 75% seen once. The clonotype originates from an adult with an advanced solid tumor such as melanoma, head and neck, liver or kidney cancer. The V call is TRBV19, the J call TRBJ1-5; D perhaps matches TRBD1 (5 bases). The sequenced sample was CD4+ or CD8+ T cells sorted from blood, obtained in a trial of the OX40 agonist ivuxolimab. CDR3 amino acids: CASNTGGFTNQPQHF. Written as DNA, the CDR3 is TGTGCCAGTAACACTGGGGGTTTTACGAATCAGCCCCAGCATTTT.